This T cell receptor beta chain was found in a study of T cells in Graves' hyperthyroidism and ophthalmopathy. Study observations and caveats: Ophthalmopathy cases were set apart from stable hyperthyroidism by a 13 V-J model.

About this clonotype itself: The target antigen is unknown. A much larger clone differs from this one at a single base, so this may be a read error.

What was amplified from RNA transcripts were TCR beta CDR3 regions. The primer set for the first-round RT-PCR of the TCR CDR3 was HTBI. TCRdb redid the calling of the multiplex PCR reads with MiXCR, one entry per CDR3 protein. This table holds about 480,000 distinct CDR3 sequences, around a quarter found once. The CDR3 sequence is 13 residues long. Germline loops: CDR1 SGHTA, CDR2 FQGNSA. This chain joins TRBV7-2 and TRBJ2-4, with D tentatively TRBD1 (6 bases). This sequence was found in a woman aged 25-40 years with Graves' ophthalmopathy. The specimen sequenced was blood. In nucleotides, the CDR3 is TGTGCCAGCAGCAATAGCCCCCGGGACATTAAGTACTTC. It encodes CASSNSPRDIKYF. The whole variable domain, filled in from reference TRBV7-2 and TRBJ2-4, reads GAGVSQSPSNKVTEKGKDVELRCDPISGHTALYWYRQSLGQGLEFLIYFQGNSAPDKSGLPSDRFSAERTGGSVSTLTIQRTQQEDSAVYLCASSNSPRDIKYFGAGTRLSVL.